Detailed here is one TCR beta chain. This receptor's antigen is unknown. The sample holds no much larger clone one base away, and base qualities are not on file. Other DNA sequences in this specimen translate into the identical CDR3. The cohort consisted of 666 healthy bone marrow donors. At the time of sampling, every cohort member was nominally healthy, though immune exposures that went unrecorded were likely present. The donor tested CMV seropositive, placing the donor among the 290 or so seropositive members of the cohort. Each donor provided a peripheral blood sample, and peripheral blood mononuclear cells were used for TCR beta sequencing. The Qiagen DNeasy Blood Extraction Kit was used to extract genomic DNA from the blood cell samples. Libraries were constructed by the immunoSEQ multiplex PCR assay. The multiplex PCR relied on a mix of 60 forward primers for TCR Vbeta segments and 13 reverse primers for TCR Jbeta segments. The CDR3 region of rearranged TCR beta genes was amplified from genomic DNA by a multiplex PCR assay. The amplified TCR beta libraries were sequenced on the Illumina HiSeq System as 87-base-pair reads. Per the source publication's procedure: Across the 670 or so repertoires, a later analysis counted 80 million or so unique TCR beta chains, 9 million to 14 million of which were shared by at least two donors. To remove PCR and sequencing errors, raw reads were error-corrected and collapsed into unique sequences using a nearest-neighbor algorithm that merged closely related sequences. To assign V, D and J gene segments, CDR3 sequences were aligned to IMGT reference sequences. For a sequence to be retained, a match of at least six nucleotides was required to both a V gene segment and a J gene segment. Rearrangements were called productive when the CDR3 lacked stop codons and stayed in frame with V and J; all others were non-productive. Following IMGT convention, CDR3 was defined as the stretch from the second conserved V-encoded cysteine up to the conserved J-encoded phenylalanine. The earlier analysis of some 540 of the donors excluded any sequence lacking an unambiguous match to a single V gene segment. In an earlier analysis of 450 to 750 of the donors, a V segment was called functional when productive rearrangements were above 56.7%, and segregating when the standard deviation between donors exceeded 5%. To diagnose cytomegalovirus status from the catalog of TCR beta chain sequences, a statistical classification framework was built. A later analysis assigned V and J genes by comparing TCR nucleotide sequences with IMGT/GENE-DB human TR gene sequences. The TCRdist pipeline was used in a later analysis to assign CDR3 sequences and most-parsimonious VDJ recombination scenarios. In a later analysis, each TCR beta chain was defined by its CDR3 amino acid sequence together with its V-gene family, and reads lacking a unique V-gene family were excluded. A later analysis removed several hundred highly shared, low-generation-probability nucleotide sequences to deal with suspected cross-contamination and a sequencing artifact. In a later analysis, a clonal expansion index was calculated for each public chain from normalized within-repertoire ranks of inferred template counts. Generation probabilities in a later analysis came from a VDJ recombination model fitted to out-of-frame rearrangements, and those results were checked against IGoR. In a later analysis, TCR-TCR, TCR-HLA and TCR-CMV co-occurrence was scored with hypergeometric tests, and a repertoire-size bias correction was applied to TCR pairs. False discovery rates were estimated in a later analysis by permuting HLA or CMV assignments 20 times. In a later analysis, co-occurring TCRs were grouped using DBSCAN, and TCRdist sequence similarity was added for clustering within HLA-allele-positive subsets. Repertoires with fewer than 30,000 or more than 120,000 public chains, plus five repertoires with anomalous nucleotide sharing, were excluded from co-occurrence clustering. The table was pulled from immuneACCESS by TCRdb, which kept in-frame rearrangements only. Such tables lose some clones; where checked, under half of the loss comes from unresolved V genes, and the rest has no known cause. The V and J calls and clone size are taken from that table; D and trimming were inferred from the DNA. For this sample the table gives under 250,000 clones, of which approximately 80% were detected only once. The ten largest clones represent around 8.6% of the sample.

V gives up 0 bases and J gives up 3 bases, and the segment between their germline ends measures 3 bases. Per the germline V gene, LGHNA is the CDR1 and YNFKEQ is the CDR2. The CDR3, from cysteine to phenylalanine, totals 12 residues. Here the CDR3 DNA is all that survives: 36 bases in frame from base 1. This entry belongs to a study of cytomegalovirus exposure and HLA in healthy donors (dated by TCRdb to the late 2010s). About the full investigation: According to an earlier analysis of several hundred of the donors, 150 million to 200 million T cells yielded roughly 110 million unique TCR beta sequences and about 300 Gb of sequence data. An early release covering 550 to 650 HLA-typed donors comprised 250 to 350 gigabases of sequencing data and roughly 86 million unique TCR sequences. Of the 350 to 450 genotyped donors, 75% to 85% were placed in the genetic ancestry cluster associated with self-reported Caucasian donors. The study aimed to test whether cataloging public T cell receptors could reveal signatures of past pathogen exposure. The T cell repertoires of around 730 subjects were profiled by immunosequencing and related to cytomegalovirus serostatus. A separate validation cohort of about 110 different subjects was used in addition to the approximately 700-subject first cohort. The study combined high-throughput TCR immunosequencing, statistical association of individual TCRs with disease status, and machine learning to predict cytomegalovirus infection status. A later analysis re-analyzed previously published TCR beta repertoires from 660 or so donors and added high-resolution HLA genotyping to study TCR occurrence patterns. Rather than drawing on any new phenotypic data, the later analysis identified candidate immune exposures from TCR beta sequences and the way those sequences occurred across donors. An earlier analysis of about 620 of the donors applied high-throughput TCR beta sequencing to assess whether each TCR beta V gene segment acted as functional or pseudogenic. Donor age, sex, ethnicity and CMV serostatus were compiled together with the repertoire data. In a later genetic analysis, genome-wide SNP genotypes for about 55% of the roughly 700 donors were used, and that subset was treated as a discovery cohort. Every repertoire in the discovery cohort had been generated on one and the same sequencing platform. HLA typing included class I and class II loci at four-digit resolution. The number of typed donors differed by locus: 629-630 for A, B, C, DRB1 and DQB1; approximately 530 for DQA1; approximately 600 for DPA1; and roughly 490 for DPB1. Roughly 5 DR-DQ haplotypes were treated as single units for association and clustering because of strong linkage in the cohort. Among 398 genotyped donors of the cohort, an average of roughly 230,000 unique TCR beta nucleotide sequences was sequenced per donor, of which about 20% were non-productive. The study at large found these results: Several of the top co-occurrence clusters appeared to be linked to parvovirus B19, influenza, CMV and Epstein-Barr virus, according to a later analysis. Presence/absence analyses assumed roughly uniform sequencing depth across donors, an assumption that may not hold. The sequencing pipeline was judged likely to have produced a cluster of highly shared sequence variants as a technical artifact. Strong co-occurrence of HLA alleles, especially DR and DQ, made assigning TCR associations to individual alleles difficult. According to a later genetic analysis, donors in an Asian-associated ancestry cluster had fewer N-insertions in productive TCRs than the approximately 710-donor mean. At a false discovery rate of 0.05, a later analysis linked some 18,000 TCR beta sequences to specific HLA alleles. In an earlier analysis of about 600 of the donors, most TCR beta V segments appeared in productive rearrangements about 87% or about 30% of the time, broadly matching IMGT annotations. In the study, around 150 TCR beta chains were listed as associated with cytomegalovirus. This cohort had only TCR beta chains sequenced, and the lack of alpha or paired-chain data limited which features could be detected. For the cohort, immune exposure information was limited to CMV serostatus. Because HLA typing was unavailable for some donors at each locus, only the typed subset was used in association tests. The authors suggested that the approach could potentially be generalized to other disease states and immunological phenotypes. Correlated functional status among segregating V segments might reflect linkage disequilibrium, but an unknown experimental factor could not be ruled out. An association between a missense DCLRE1C variant and V-gene and J-gene trimming of TCR beta chains was found in a later genetic analysis and replicated in an independent cohort. The 87-base-pair reads could not distinguish some IMGT-functional V segments, including TRBV6-2 and TRBV6-3, so those segments were excluded. According to a later analysis, most CMV-associated TCR beta chains appeared to be HLA-restricted, and the HLA associations seemed to be driven largely by CMV exposure. Compared with equally common non-associated chains, HLA-associated TCR beta chains in a later analysis were more clonally expanded and had lower generation probabilities. A further reported finding was that TCR beta sequences accurately predicted the HLA-A and HLA-B alleles for most subjects in the first cohort. A later analysis found that TCR association rates varied across HLA loci, with DRB1 alleles showing the most associated TCRs and HLA-C alleles the fewest. Because counts were too low, roughly 16 rarely observed V segments, including chromosome 9 orphons, were left out of the earlier analysis of over 550 of the donors. In vitro tests confirmed that a few of the cytomegalovirus-associated TCR beta chains recognize cytomegalovirus antigens. Across donors, most TCR sequences were observed very rarely, whereas some public TCRs were present in many individuals. The classifier was reported to diagnose cytomegalovirus status with high specificity and sensitivity in both the original cohort and the validation cohort.

Rearrangement joined TRBV4-2 to TRBJ2-7, with the D gene not confidently named. The specimen was PBMCs. This clonotype was obtained from an older woman in good health and CMV-seropositive. The DNA is as follows: TGTGCCAGCAGCCAAGATTACTACGAGCAGTACTTC. This translates into CASSQDYYEQYF.